These 24 T cell receptor beta chains originate from one sample sequenced in a study of T-cell memory formation after mild COVID-19. A single record per CDR3 protein comes from TCRdb applying MiXCR to the 5' RACE reads. The data contain roughly 480,000 distinct CDR3 sequences, 25% of them seen just once; the ten biggest clones take up about an eighth. Sequencing was done on a sample of PBMCs or a T cell subset sorted from them (not recorded which). Source of these receptors: an adult woman who had mild COVID-19 (a few samples of this study predate the infection). Cell type and time point are not known.

The chain links TRBV11-3 to TRBJ2-7; 7 bases are a match to TRBD2. This CDR3 is built from 16 residues. V lost 4 bases to trimming and J lost 5 bases; unmatched junction nucleotides: 14. The germline V gene has CDR1 SGHNT and CDR2 YENEEA. The CDR3 region is CASSYSGLAAPNEQYF. The DNA for the CDR3 is TGTGCCAGCAGCTATTCGGGGCTAGCGGCCCCCAACGAGCAGTACTTC.

This clonotype was seen a few times. The genes are TRBV3-1 and TRBJ1-1; no firm D call. CDR1 is LGHDT and CDR2 is YNNKEL in the germline V gene (reference sequence). V lost 4 bases and J lost 0, with 6 bases in between. The CDR3 sequence is 13 residues long. The CDR3, as DNA: TGTGCCAGCAGCCCGATCGTGAACACTGAAGCTTTCTTT. Residues: CASSPIVNTEAFF.

This sequence joins TRBV9 and TRBJ2-1; 7 bases match TRBD2. Germline V gene data show CDR1 as SGDLS and CDR2 as YYNGEE. V trimming: 2 bases; J trimming: 10 bases; junction bases outside the gene matches: 6. This CDR3 has 13 amino acids. This CDR3 reads CASSVTSGAEQFF. The CDR3 region has the DNA TGTGCCAGCAGCGTCACCAGCGGGGCAGAGCAGTTCTTC.

This clonotype was picked up a small number of times. CDR3 loop: CASSQGTGRTEQFF. The CDR3 DNA reads as TGCGCCAGCAGCCAAGGGACAGGGAGGACTGAGCAGTTCTTC. The J gene is TRBJ2-1, the V gene TRBV4-1, with 8 bases that match TRBD1. V shed 1 base, J shed 9 bases, and the junction held 5 bases outside the gene matches. The CDR3 totals 14 residues. Germline V gene sequence: CDR1 MGHRA, CDR2 YSYEKL.

The V gene is TRBV5-1, the J gene TRBJ2-1; D is unresolved. This CDR3 has 14 amino acids. Trimming took off 10 bases at V and 11 bases at J, with 25 bases between the two ends. Germline V gene sequence: CDR1 SGHRS, CDR2 YFSETQ. CDR3 protein: CAPRPGPSPNKQFF. The CDR3 bases are TGCGCCCCCCGACCCGGGCCATCACCGAATAAGCAGTTCTTC.

This clonotype occurred a few times. The chain has TRBV24-1 and TRBJ1-2, with D uncertain. Per the germline V gene, CDR1 is KGHDR and CDR2 is SFDVKD. This CDR3 is built from 13 residues. V lost 7 bases and J 8 bases, leaving 16 bases between the germline ends. The DNA of the CDR3 is TGTGCCACCAGCCTAAATCAACAAGGGGGCTACACCTTC. Amino acid sequence: CATSLNQQGGYTF.

This clonotype was seen a few times. The chain recombines TRBV12-3 or TRBV12-4 with TRBJ1-2; 7 bases line up with TRBD1. The trim removed 10 bases at V and 4 bases at J, leaving 21 bases unmatched. This CDR3 contains 17 residues. This chain's CDR3 is CATEPNVGPTGTYGYTF. The CDR3 nucleotides are TGTGCCACCGAGCCCAATGTCGGACCGACAGGGACCTATGGCTACACCTTC.

The chain recombines TRBV13 with TRBJ2-1, with 11 positions matching TRBD2. The trim removed 2 bases at V and 8 bases at J, leaving 2 bases unmatched. There are 14 residues in the CDR3. Germline lookup yields CDR1 PRHDT and CDR2 FYEKMQ (reference sequence). The CDR3 DNA is TGTGCCAGCAGCTTACTAGCGGGGGGCCATGAGCAGTTCTTC. It translates to CASSLLAGGHEQFF.

This clonotype was observed a few times. The chain links TRBV27 to TRBJ2-7; D is unresolved. Between the trimmed V and J ends, which lost 2 bases and 6 bases, there was a span of 11 bases. CDR3 size: 13 residues. Per germline, CDR1 MNHEY and CDR2 SMNVEV (reference sequence). The CDR3 here is CASSLGSPGEQYF. DNA of the CDR3: TGTGCCAGCAGTTTAGGGTCCCCAGGCGAGCAGTACTTC.

This clonotype was observed a few times. This chain uses TRBV7-3 with TRBJ1-1; TRBD1 matches at 7 bases. The CDR3 spans 15 residues. Germline CDR1 SGHTA, CDR2 FQGTGA. The junction had 7 bases not matched to a gene; V was cut back by 5 bases and J by 1 base. The CDR3 coding sequence is TGTGCCAGCAGCCCAATGACAGGGAAGAACACTGAAGCTTTCTTT. Protein product: CASSPMTGKNTEAFF.

This clonotype was observed a few times. The chain carries TRBV30 and TRBJ2-7; perhaps TRBD2 as D (5 bases). Germline assignment: CDR1 GTSNPN and CDR2 SVGIG (reference sequence). There are 12 residues in the CDR3. The V end was cut by 4 bases, the J end by 2 bases, with 9 bases between. The CDR3 region has the DNA TGTGCCTGGAATACCGGGACCTACGAGCAGTACTTC. Translation gives CAWNTGTYEQYF.

V is TRBV30 and J is TRBJ1-5, with D possibly being TRBD1 (5 bases). Trimming cost V 1 base and J 4 bases, with 8 bases left between them. Per germline, CDR1 GTSNPN and CDR2 SVGIG (reference sequence). The CDR3 contains 13 residues. CDR3 bases: TGTGCCTGGAGTGCCCGGGGGAATCAGCCCCAGCATTTT. Its translation: CAWSARGNQPQHF.

This rearrangement joins TRBV2 to TRBJ2-1, with 9 bases identical to TRBD2. V dropped 11 bases and J dropped 6; count of bases not matched to a gene: 11. Germline V lookup: CDR1 SNHLY, CDR2 FYNNEI. The length of the CDR3 is 14 residues. The CDR3 nucleotides are TGTGCCCCCGAGGAAATAGCGGGGGCCAATGAGCAGTTCTTC. Amino acid sequence: CAPEEIAGANEQFF.

This clonotype was counted a few times. The V and J genes are TRBV9 and TRBJ2-5; D unresolved. This CDR3 comprises 14 residues. The germline V gene has CDR1 SGDLS and CDR2 YYNGEE. V dropped 4 bases and J dropped 0 bases, with 10 bases sitting between them. Here the CDR3 DNA reads TGTGCCAGCAGCATGGCAAGGTACCAAGAGACCCAGTACTTC. Protein: CASSMARYQETQYF.

This clonotype appeared a few times. The chain carries TRBV5-1 and TRBJ2-5, with TRBD1 as a possible D gene (6 bases). The V gene lost 4 bases and the J gene lost 4 bases, with 14 bases spanning the gap. Germline lookup yields CDR1 SGHRS and CDR2 YFSETQ. The CDR3 totals 14 residues. The chain's CDR3 is CASSVLTGGETQYF. In nucleotides, the CDR3 is TGCGCCAGCAGCGTCCTGACAGGAGGAGAGACCCAGTACTTC.

Details on this clonotype: The junction departs from the called germline gene at one end, perhaps through a read error. V is TRBV15 and J is TRBJ2-2; D unresolved. Germline V gives CDR1 LNHNV, CDR2 YYDKDF (reference sequence). The CDR3 loop spans 13 amino acids. This chain's CDR3 is CATSRVNSGELFF. CDR3 DNA sequence: TGTGCCACCAGCAGAGTTAACAGCGGGGAGCTGTTTTTT.

The V gene is TRBV4-1, the J gene TRBJ1-2; D is uncertain. The CDR3 is 15 residues long. The V gene's germline CDR1 is MGHRA and CDR2 YSYEKL. V was cut by 0 bases and J by 8 bases, with 16 bases left in between. The CDR3 nucleotides are TGCGCCAGCAGCCAAGATATGTCGCAAGGTCGGGGCTACACCTTC. Its translation is CASSQDMSQGRGYTF.

This clonotype was recorded a few times. V gene TRBV5-1 combines with J gene TRBJ2-2; D remains ambiguous. The CDR3 is 13 amino acids. CDR1 and CDR2 (germline): SGHRS, YFSETQ. The chain's CDR3 is CASGQSTTGELFF. DNA for the CDR3: TGCGCGTCCGGCCAGTCCACGACCGGGGAGCTGTTTTTT.

This clonotype appeared a few times. The V gene is TRBV29-1, the J gene TRBJ2-3; either TRBD1 or TRBD2 may fit D (5 bases each). Trimming stripped 6 bases from V and 4 bases from J, with 17 bases between. The CDR3 has 14 residues. Germline V gives CDR1 SQVTM, CDR2 ANQGSEA. CDR3: CSVQTAGNPDTQYF. CDR3 nucleotides: TGCAGCGTCCAGACAGCCGGGAACCCAGATACGCAGTATTTT.

This sequence joins TRBV9 and TRBJ2-3; TRBD2 matches at 11 bases. This CDR3 comprises 16 residues. Per germline, CDR1 SGDLS and CDR2 YYNGEE. The V gene end was trimmed by 3 bases and the J gene end by 3 bases; junction bases not matched to a gene: 6. CDR3 sequence reads: CASSEGASGGTDTQYF. CDR3 in DNA: TGTGCCAGCAGCGAGGGGGCTAGCGGGGGGACAGATACGCAGTATTTT.

This rearrangement joins TRBV20-1 to TRBJ1-1; 7 positions match TRBD1. CDR1 is DFQATT, CDR2 SNEGSKA, per germline (reference sequence). The CDR3 length is 12 residues. V lost 8 bases and J lost 2; bases outside the gene matches: 5. The chain's CDR3 is CSTNRGNTEAFF. In DNA, the CDR3 is TGCAGTACCAACAGGGGAAACACTGAAGCTTTCTTT.

The chain couples TRBV4-1 to TRBJ1-2; 7 nucleotides match TRBD1. Germline CDR1 MGHRA, CDR2 YSYEKL. This CDR3 contains 16 residues. Unmatched junction bases numbered 17, after V lost 5 bases and J lost 8 bases. CDR3 loop: CASSAYQGGESEGYTF. CDR3 sequence (DNA): TGCGCCAGCAGCGCGTACCAGGGGGGTGAGTCAGAAGGCTACACCTTC.

This chain connects TRBV19 to TRBJ2-6; 7 nucleotides align to TRBD2. V shed 9 bases, J shed 1 base, and the junction held 12 bases outside the gene matches. The CDR3 length is 17 residues. In germline, CDR1 is LNHDA, CDR2 SQIVND (reference sequence). CDR3 coding DNA: TGTGCCAGCCGGTCGGGATCGGGGGGATCTGGGGCCAACGTCCTGACTTTC. Residues: CASRSGSGGSGANVLTF.

V and J are TRBV5-4 and TRBJ1-1; perhaps TRBD1 as D (5 bases). This CDR3 is 14 amino acids long. The germline V gene has CDR1 SGHNT and CDR2 YYREEE (reference sequence). Trimming cost V 2 bases and J 1 base, with 9 bases left between them. The CDR3 protein is CASSFRGENTEAFF. CDR3 sequence (DNA): TGTGCCAGCAGCTTTAGGGGCGAGAACACTGAAGCTTTCTTT.